The next 26 T cell receptor beta chains were all read from a single sample in a study of shared clonotypes between healthy human individuals. TCRdb's table, derived via immunoSEQ multiplex PCR, lists solely in-frame clones and lacks some. The sample has a few million clones; roughly 92% are singletons. The specimen was naive CD4+ T cells from PBMCs. The subset here: CD45RA+ positively selected. These receptors all stem from a man younger than 30 in good health. Some clones in this sample may be carry-over from other donors' samples.

This rearrangement joins TRBV28 to TRBJ2-3; maybe TRBD2 (5 bases). V lost 10 bases and J lost 4, with 12 bases in between. Germline-derived CDR1 and CDR2 are MDHEN and SYDVKM. The CDR3 covers 12 residues. CDR3 amino acids: CAIQGGPDTQYF. DNA for the CDR3: TGTGCCATTCAAGGAGGTCCAGATACGCAGTATTTT.

This chain's CDR3 is CASRTGTGFEEQYF. The DNA of the CDR3 is TGCGCCAGCAGAACCGGGACAGGCTTTGAAGAGCAGTACTTC. This chain joins TRBV5-1 and TRBJ2-7; TRBD1 matches at 8 bases. Germline-derived CDR1 and CDR2 are SGHRS and YFSETQ. V dropped 5 bases and J dropped 7; count of bases not matched to a gene: 11. The CDR3 contains 14 residues.

The V and J genes are TRBV19 and TRBJ2-4; 10 bases are shared with TRBD1. CDR1 LNHDA and CDR2 SQIVND come from the germline V gene (reference sequence). This CDR3 is built from 15 residues. J was trimmed by 5 bases and V by 4 bases; bases with no gene match: 5. CDR3 loop: CASSKTGGVENIQYF. CDR3 DNA: TGTGCCAGTAGTAAGACAGGGGGCGTTGAAAACATTCAGTACTTC. The full variable domain, its missing parts supplied by reference TRBV19 and TRBJ2-4, is DGGITQSPKYLFRKEGQNVTLSCEQNLNHDAMYWYRQDPGQGLRLIYYSQIVNDFQKGDIAEGYSVSREKKESFPLTVTSAQKNPTAFYLCASSKTGGVENIQYFGAGTRLSVL.

This chain uses TRBV6-5 with TRBJ2-7, with D possibly matching TRBD1 (6 bases). CDR1 and CDR2 from the germline V gene are MNHEY and SVGAGI. V lost 8 bases and J 3 bases, leaving 11 bases between the germline ends. This CDR3 is built from 12 residues. CDR3 in DNA: TGTGCCAGCGGGGGACAATTCTACGAGCAGTACTTC. Protein: CASGGQFYEQYF.

The genes are TRBV18 and TRBJ1-4; D is perhaps TRBD1 (5 bases). Germline lookup yields CDR1 KGHSH and CDR2 LQKENI. This CDR3 spans 15 amino acids. V was pared by 2 bases and J by 0 bases, with 7 bases between. Here the CDR3 reads CASSPTGSTNEKLFF. CDR3 nucleotide sequence: TGTGCCAGCTCACCAACAGGCTCAACTAATGAAAAACTGTTTTTT.

This clone was picked up a small number of times. The chain employs TRBV28 and TRBJ1-1; tentative D call: TRBD1 (6 bases). V was cut by 3 bases and J by 0 bases, with 14 bases left in between. The CDR3 extends over 16 amino acids. Germline CDR1 reads MDHEN; CDR2 reads SYDVKM. This CDR3 is CASSFLMAGVNTEAFF. The CDR3 nucleotides are TGTGCCAGCAGTTTCCTAATGGCAGGGGTGAACACTGAAGCTTTCTTT.

A remark on this clone: The same CDR3 arises from other DNA sequences in this sample as well. This chain links TRBV7-3 with TRBJ1-1; D is undetermined. The CDR3 is 13 amino acids. Germline V gene data show CDR1 as SGHTA and CDR2 as FQGTGA. V was pared by 0 bases and J by 3 bases, with 5 bases between. CDR3 sequence reads: CASSLTGYTEAFF. The CDR3 region has the DNA TGTGCCAGCAGCTTAACGGGCTACACTGAAGCTTTCTTT.

The chain couples TRBV19 to TRBJ1-2; no firm D call. Deletions cut 5 bases from V and 7 bases from J, with 14 bases between. This CDR3 spans 13 amino acids. Germline lookup yields CDR1 LNHDA and CDR2 SQIVND (reference sequence). The CDR3 DNA reads TGTGCCAGTAGTTTATCCTCACCGGCTGGCTACACCTTC. This translates into CASSLSSPAGYTF. The variable domain in full, with the rest retrieved from reference TRBV19 and TRBJ1-2, is DGGITQSPKYLFRKEGQNVTLSCEQNLNHDAMYWYRQDPGQGLRLIYYSQIVNDFQKGDIAEGYSVSREKKESFPLTVTSAQKNPTAFYLCASSLSSPAGYTFGSGTRLTVV.

The rearrangement uses TRBV5-1 and TRBJ2-3; the match to TRBD1 covers 10 bases. From germline, CDR1 is SGHRS and CDR2 YFSETQ. V was pared by 3 bases and J by 4 bases, with 8 bases of the junction left unmatched. The CDR3 loop spans 16 amino acids. DNA of the CDR3: TGCGCCAGCAGCTCAACCGGGACAGGGGTGCCAGATACGCAGTATTTT. Translating gives CASSSTGTGVPDTQYF.

The chain carries TRBV28 and TRBJ1-6; TRBD1 is a possible D gene (6 bases). Deletions cut 8 bases from V and 7 bases from J, with 18 bases between. Germline CDR1 and CDR2: MDHEN and SYDVKM. The CDR3 has 15 residues. CDR3 DNA sequence: TGTGCCAGCTCAGGGGCCTCCTCAGGGAATTCACCCCTCCACTTT. Translation gives CASSGASSGNSPLHF.

The V gene is TRBV5-1, the J gene TRBJ2-1; 9 bases match TRBD1. With 0 bases clipped from V and 4 bases from J, the junction kept 8 bases outside the gene matches. Germline CDR1 SGHRS, CDR2 YFSETQ. The CDR3 has 17 residues. DNA for the CDR3: TGCGCCAGCAGCTTGGATCCCTCGGGACAGGGATACAATGAGCAGTTCTTC. Protein sequence: CASSLDPSGQGYNEQFF.

The CDR3 DNA reads as TGTGCCAGCAGCCCATCCGGGCGACAGGAGCAGTTCTTC. Translating gives CASSPSGRQEQFF. The chain uses TRBV7-9 and TRBJ2-1; D is possibly TRBD1 (5 bases). Germline CDR1 SEHNR, CDR2 FQNEAQ (reference sequence). Trimming took 5 bases from V and 10 from J, leaving 15 bases between them. The CDR3 has 13 residues.

V gene TRBV11-2 combines with J gene TRBJ1-3; D gene unclear. The V gene's germline CDR1 is SGHAT and CDR2 FQNNGV. V lost 0 bases to trimming and J lost 0 bases, with 12 bases between them. The CDR3 length is 17 residues. DNA of the CDR3: TGTGCCAGCAGCTTAGATCGATGGCCGAGCTCTGGAAACACCATATATTTT. Protein: CASSLDRWPSSGNTIYF.

The table lists this clone with a count of one. Here the CDR3 DNA reads TGCAGTGGACCCGCAAAATGGGGCTACACCTTC. Its protein is CSGPAKWGYTF. The chain employs TRBV20-1 and TRBJ1-2; no definite D call. With 7 bases removed from V and 8 bases from J, the gap between germline ends came to 14 bases. This CDR3 is built from 11 residues. Germline V CDR1 and CDR2: DFQATT, SNEGSKA (reference sequence).

This sequence joins TRBV28 and TRBJ1-3, with D uncertain. This CDR3 is built from 12 residues. The V gene lost 5 bases and the J gene lost 3 bases, with 5 bases spanning the gap. CDR1 and CDR2 (germline): MDHEN, SYDVKM. The CDR3 coding sequence is TGTGCCAGCAGTCCTTTTGGAAACACCATATATTTT. The encoded protein is CASSPFGNTIYF. Looking up the rest from reference TRBV28 and TRBJ1-3 gives the full variable domain: DVKVTQSSRYLVKRTGEKVFLECVQDMDHENMFWYRQDPGLGLRLIYFSYDVKMKEKGDIPEGYSVSREKKERFSLILESASTNQTSMYLCASSPFGNTIYFGEGSWLTVV.

This clone appeared a single time. In the same sample, other DNA sequences code for this CDR3. The chain recombines TRBV5-1 with TRBJ2-5; 9 bases match TRBD1. The CDR3 has 13 amino acids. The germline V gene has CDR1 SGHRS and CDR2 YFSETQ. Unmatched junction bases numbered 1, after V lost 4 bases and J lost 3 bases. The CDR3 protein is CASSRDREETQYF. CDR3 bases: TGCGCCAGCAGCCGGGACAGGGAAGAGACCCAGTACTTC.

The chain joins TRBV15 to TRBJ2-5, with D possibly TRBD2 on 7 matching bases. This CDR3 contains 14 residues. In germline, CDR1 is LNHNV, CDR2 YYDKDF (reference sequence). Trimming cost V 4 bases and J 5 bases, with 14 bases left between them. As DNA, the CDR3 is TGTGCCACCAGCACCGGGGGGCTTATGGAGACCCAGTACTTC. It codes for CATSTGGLMETQYF. Complete variable domain (other parts from reference TRBV15 and TRBJ2-5): DAMVIQNPRYQVTQFGKPVTLSCSQTLNHNVMYWYQQKSSQAPKLLFHYYDKDFNNEADTPDNFQSRRPNTSFCFLDIRSPGLGDTAMYLCATSTGGLMETQYFGPGTRLLVL.

The V gene is TRBV27, the J gene TRBJ2-1; possibly TRBD2 for D (6 bases). The CDR3 is 14 residues long. The germline gives CDR1 MNHEY, CDR2 SMNVEV (reference sequence). V was trimmed by 4 bases and J by 6 bases, leaving 13 bases between them. The CDR3 DNA reads as TGTGCCAGCAGTTCGACTAGATCGGGCAATGAGCAGTTCTTC. Its translation: CASSSTRSGNEQFF.

The chain has TRBV9 and TRBJ2-1; TRBD2 matches 11 bases. J lost 7 bases, V lost 4 bases, and 10 bases had no gene match. This CDR3 has 16 residues. CDR1 and CDR2 (germline): SGDLS, YYNGEE. The CDR3 DNA reads as TGTGCCAGCAGCTCCGGCGGGACTAGCGGCGCAAATGAGCAGTTCTTC. This codes for CASSSGGTSGANEQFF.

This chain links TRBV2 with TRBJ2-7; 8 bases fit TRBD1. CDR1 is SNHLY and CDR2 is FYNNEI in the germline V gene. Unmatched junction bases numbered 6, after V lost 8 bases and J lost 3 bases. The CDR3 is 13 amino acids. Here the CDR3 DNA reads TGTGCCAGCGGGACAGGTAAAAGCTACGAGCAGTACTTC. Translated, it gives CASGTGKSYEQYF.

This chain joins TRBV18 and TRBJ1-1, with a possible D match to TRBD1 (5 bases). The CDR3 has 16 amino acids. The germline gives CDR1 KGHSH, CDR2 LQKENI. V gave up 6 bases and J gave up 6 bases, with 23 bases separating them. CDR3 region: CASSPLPPKGPSEAFF. DNA of the CDR3: TGTGCCAGCTCCCCCCTTCCCCCGAAGGGGCCCTCTGAAGCTTTCTTT.

A remark on this clone: Additional DNA sequences in this sample encode the identical CDR3. The rearrangement links TRBV28 to TRBJ2-2; D ambiguous. The CDR3 extends over 15 amino acids. Germline CDR1 reads MDHEN; CDR2 reads SYDVKM. The V gene lost 0 bases and the J gene lost 0 bases, with 5 bases spanning the gap. The CDR3 DNA reads TGTGCCAGCAGTTTATGGACTGCGAACACCGGGGAGCTGTTTTTT. This sequence encodes CASSLWTANTGELFF.

The chain uses TRBV28 and TRBJ2-1; TRBD2 matches 8 bases. The CDR3 runs 15 residues. CDR1 is MDHEN and CDR2 is SYDVKM in the germline V gene. The ends lost 7 bases at V and 0 bases at J; junction bases unmatched: 5. CDR3 bases: TGTGCCAGCAAAAGAAGCGGGAGCTCCTACAATGAGCAGTTCTTC. Protein product: CASKRSGSSYNEQFF.

This sequence joins TRBV2 and TRBJ2-5; weak D call: TRBD1 (5 bases). The CDR3 is made up of 14 amino acids. Germline V lookup: CDR1 SNHLY, CDR2 FYNNEI. The V gene lost 5 bases and the J gene lost 0 bases, with 10 bases spanning the gap. The CDR3 sequence: CASSYRTNQETQYF. CDR3 in DNA: TGTGCCAGCAGTTACCGGACAAACCAAGAGACCCAGTACTTC.

The V call is TRBV5-1, the J call TRBJ2-3; 7 bases are shared with TRBD2. With V trimmed by 4 bases and J by 6 bases, 5 bases remained unmatched. Per the germline V gene, CDR1 is SGHRS and CDR2 is YFSETQ. The CDR3 runs to 13 residues. CDR3 in DNA: TGCGCCAGCAGCCGGGGGGACGCCGATACGCAGTATTTT. This translates into CASSRGDADTQYF.

This chain links TRBV5-1 with TRBJ2-1, with 14 bases aligning to TRBD2. Germline V lookup: CDR1 SGHRS, CDR2 YFSETQ. CDR3 length: 16 amino acids. V lost 4 bases to trimming and J lost 7 bases; unmatched junction nucleotides: 7. CDR3 in amino acids: CASSPLGLAGVNEQFF. The CDR3, as DNA: TGCGCCAGCAGCCCCCTGGGACTAGCGGGAGTTAATGAGCAGTTCTTC.